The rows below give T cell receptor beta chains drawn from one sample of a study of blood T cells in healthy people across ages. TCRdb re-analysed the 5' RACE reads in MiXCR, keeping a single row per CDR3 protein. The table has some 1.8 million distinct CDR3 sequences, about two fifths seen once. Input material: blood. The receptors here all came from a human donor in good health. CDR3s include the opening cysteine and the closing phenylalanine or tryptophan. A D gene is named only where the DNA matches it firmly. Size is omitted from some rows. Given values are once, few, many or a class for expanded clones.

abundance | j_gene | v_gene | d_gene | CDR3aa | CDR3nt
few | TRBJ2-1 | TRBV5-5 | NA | CASRTQPDSYNEQFF | TGTGCCAGCAGGACTCAACCGGACAGCTACAATGAGCAGTTCTTC
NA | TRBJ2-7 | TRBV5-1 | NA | CASSLAGDTRRYYEQYF | TGCGCCAGCAGCTTGGCCGGAGACACCCGGAGGTATTACGAGCAGTACTTC
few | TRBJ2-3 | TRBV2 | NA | CASSESGGAADTQYF | TGTGCCAGCAGTGAAAGTGGAGGGGCTGCAGATACGCAGTATTTT
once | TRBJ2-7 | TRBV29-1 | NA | CSVDFGREQYF | TGCAGCGTTGATTTTGGTAGGGAGCAGTACTTC
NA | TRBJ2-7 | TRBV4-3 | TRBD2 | CASSQDPSGGPYEQYF | TGCGCCAGCAGCCAAGATCCTAGCGGGGGACCCTACGAGCAGTACTTC
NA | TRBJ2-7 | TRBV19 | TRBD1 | CASSNRGQSSYEQYF | TGTGCCAGTAGTAACAGGGGACAAAGCTCCTACGAGCAGTACTTC
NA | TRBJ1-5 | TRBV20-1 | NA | CSASAGTLRNQPQHF | TGCAGTGCTAGCGCCGGGACATTAAGAAATCAGCCCCAGCATTTT
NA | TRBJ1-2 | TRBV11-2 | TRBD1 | CASSLGGDRGPANYGYTF | TGTGCCAGCAGCTTAGGGGGGGACAGGGGACCAGCTAACTATGGCTACACCTTC
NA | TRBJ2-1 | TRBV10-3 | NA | CAILTGNEQFF | TGTGCCATCCTTACAGGCAATGAGCAGTTCTTC
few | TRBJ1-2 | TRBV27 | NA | CASSLGGTPYGYTF | TGTGCCAGCAGTTTAGGAGGGACACCCTATGGCTACACCTTC
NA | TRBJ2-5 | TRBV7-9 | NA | CASSSRALETQYF | TGTGCCAGCAGTTCAAGGGCCCTAGAGACCCAGTACTTC
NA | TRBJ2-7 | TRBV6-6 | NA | CASSYLLRSYEQYF | TGTGCCAGCAGTTACTTGCTCAGGTCCTACGAGCAGTACTTC
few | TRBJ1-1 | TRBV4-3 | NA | CASSQNIYQATMNTEAFF | TGCGCCAGCAGCCAAAATATATACCAAGCGACTATGAACACTGAAGCTTTCTTT
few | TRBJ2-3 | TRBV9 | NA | CASSEDPGGDTQYF | TGTGCCAGCAGCGAGGACCCGGGCGGGGATACGCAGTATTTT
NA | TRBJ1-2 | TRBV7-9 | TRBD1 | CASSQGTGDGVSHGYTF | TGTGCCAGCAGCCAGGGGACAGGGGATGGTGTGAGTCATGGCTACACCTTC
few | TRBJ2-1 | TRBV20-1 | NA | CSARDLMNRANEQFF | TGCAGTGCTAGAGATCTTATGAACAGAGCAAATGAGCAGTTCTTC
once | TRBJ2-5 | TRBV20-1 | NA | CSAAADGRQETQYF | TGCAGTGCCGCGGCCGACGGGCGGCAAGAGACCCAGTACTTC
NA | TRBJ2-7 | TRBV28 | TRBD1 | CASSVDRQGQYF | TGTGCCAGCAGTGTAGACCGACAGGGGCAGTACTTC
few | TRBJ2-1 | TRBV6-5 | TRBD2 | CASSYRGLVVTEQFF | TGTGCCAGCAGTTACCGGGGACTAGTTGTCACTGAGCAGTTCTTC
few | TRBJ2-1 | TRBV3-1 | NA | CASGTFYNEQFF | TGTGCCAGCGGGACTTTCTACAATGAGCAGTTCTTC
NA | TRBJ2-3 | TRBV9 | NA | CASSVGATASTQYF | TGTGCCAGCAGCGTTGGGGCTACCGCGTCCACGCAGTATTTT
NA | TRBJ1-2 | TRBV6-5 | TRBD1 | CASSRGQIANYGYTF | TGTGCCAGCAGCCGGGGACAGATTGCGAACTATGGCTACACCTTC
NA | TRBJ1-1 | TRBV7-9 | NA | CASSVLRGRDTEAFF | TGTGCCAGCAGCGTCCTCAGGGGTCGAGACACTGAAGCTTTCTTT
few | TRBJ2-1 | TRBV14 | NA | CASSQGTPSYNEQFF | TGTGCCAGCAGCCAAGGAACACCCTCCTACAATGAGCAGTTCTTC
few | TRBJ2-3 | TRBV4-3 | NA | CASSHSPGTDTQYF | TGCGCCAGCAGCCATTCCCCAGGCACAGATACGCAGTATTTT
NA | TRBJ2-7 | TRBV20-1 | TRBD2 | CSARDLRGATYNEQYF | TGCAGCGCTAGAGATTTGCGGGGGGCCACCTACAATGAGCAGTACTTC
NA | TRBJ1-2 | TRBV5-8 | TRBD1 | CASLPEAGGAGDGYTF | TGCGCCAGCTTGCCCGAGGCAGGGGGCGCGGGGGATGGCTACACCTTC
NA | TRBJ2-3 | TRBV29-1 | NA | CSVAGLLRTDTQYF | TGCAGCGTTGCAGGGCTACTACGCACAGATACGCAGTATTTT
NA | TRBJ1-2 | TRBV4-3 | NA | CASSQLFQEGYGYTF | TGCGCCAGCAGCCAACTCTTCCAGGAGGGGTATGGCTACACCTTC
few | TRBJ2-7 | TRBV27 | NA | CASSSHLQGPTYEQYF | TGTGCCAGCAGCTCACACCTACAGGGACCAACCTACGAGCAGTACTTC
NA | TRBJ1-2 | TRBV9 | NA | CASSAYRAPGYTF | TGTGCCAGCAGCGCCTACAGGGCTCCGGGCTACACCTTC
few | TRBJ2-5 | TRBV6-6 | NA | CASSWNGYQETQYF | TGTGCCAGCAGTTGGAATGGATACCAAGAGACCCAGTACTTC
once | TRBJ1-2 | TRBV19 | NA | CASSIEEGSNYGYTF | TGTGCCAGTAGTATAGAGGAGGGTTCTAACTATGGCTACACCTTC
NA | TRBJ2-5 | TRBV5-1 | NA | CASSLSPGQGQETQYF | TGCGCCAGCAGCTTGAGCCCGGGCCAGGGACAAGAGACCCAGTACTTC
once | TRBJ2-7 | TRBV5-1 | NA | CTTSRGISSYEQYF | TGCACCACCAGTAGAGGCATAAGCTCCTACGAGCAGTACTTC
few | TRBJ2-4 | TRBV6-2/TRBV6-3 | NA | CASSPGYLIQYF | TGTGCCAGCAGCCCAGGGTATTTGATTCAGTACTTC
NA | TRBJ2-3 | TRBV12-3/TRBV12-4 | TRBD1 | CASNLQGVTDTQYF | TGTGCCAGCAACCTACAGGGGGTAACAGATACGCAGTATTTT
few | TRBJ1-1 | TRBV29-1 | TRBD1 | CSVSQGVNTEAFF | TGCAGCGTATCGCAGGGGGTGAACACTGAAGCTTTCTTT
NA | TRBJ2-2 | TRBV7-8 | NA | CASSLLAGLNTGELFF | TGTGCCAGCAGCTTACTCGCAGGGCTTAACACCGGGGAGCTGTTTTTT
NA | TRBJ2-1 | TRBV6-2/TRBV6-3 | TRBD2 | CASMLAGGLGEQFF | TGTGCCAGCATGTTAGCGGGGGGGCTGGGCGAGCAGTTCTTC
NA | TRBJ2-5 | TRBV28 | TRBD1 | CASSPLQGAEGETQYF | TGTGCCAGCAGTCCGTTACAGGGGGCGGAAGGAGAGACCCAGTACTTC
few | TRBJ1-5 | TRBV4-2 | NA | CASSLHQGDVSQPQHF | TGTGCCAGCAGCCTGCACCAGGGAGACGTATCTCAGCCCCAGCATTTT
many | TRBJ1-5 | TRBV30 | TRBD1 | CAWSLGQENQPQHF | TGTGCCTGGAGTCTGGGACAGGAGAATCAGCCCCAGCATTTT
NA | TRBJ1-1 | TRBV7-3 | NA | CASSPGVGGRMDTEAFF | TGTGCCAGCAGCCCTGGGGTCGGGGGACGGATGGACACTGAAGCTTTCTTT
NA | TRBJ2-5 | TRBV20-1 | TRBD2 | CSARRTRGETQYF | TGCAGTGCTAGAAGGACTAGGGGAGAGACCCAGTACTTC
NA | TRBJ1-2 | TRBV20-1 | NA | CSARDVWFEGNYGYTF | TGCAGTGCTAGAGATGTTTGGTTCGAGGGAAACTATGGCTACACCTTC
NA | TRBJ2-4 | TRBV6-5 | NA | CASSPAGKGWYF | TGTGCCAGCAGTCCCGCAGGGAAGGGATGGTACTTC
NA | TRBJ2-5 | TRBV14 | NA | CASSQWGRTLQETQYF | TGTGCCAGCAGCCAATGGGGCAGGACCCTCCAAGAGACCCAGTACTTC
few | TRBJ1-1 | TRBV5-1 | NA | CASAVGGNTEAFF | TGCGCCAGCGCCGTGGGGGGCAACACTGAAGCTTTCTTT
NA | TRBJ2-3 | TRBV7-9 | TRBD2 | CASSLFSGGFGTDTQYF | TGTGCCAGCAGCTTATTTAGCGGGGGATTCGGCACAGATACGCAGTATTTT